The 8 T cell receptor beta chains reported below all come from one sample, sequenced in a study of cytotoxic CD8 clonotypes in ibrutinib-treated CLL. Sequencing used immunoSEQ multiplex PCR; TCRdb keeps in-frame clones, though not all of them. The data contain some 130,000 clones, approximately 80% of them singletons. The specimen comprised PBMCs, sampled after 24 months of ibrutinib treatment. All receptors come from a human donor with chronic lymphocytic leukemia.

This clone was detected once. The chain couples TRBV28 to TRBJ1-4; D not resolved. There are 16 residues in the CDR3. Germline V gene data show CDR1 as MDHEN and CDR2 as SYDVKM. V gave up 3 bases and J gave up 0 bases, with 11 bases separating them. The CDR3, as DNA: TGTGCCAGCAGTTTGTCCGGGCGAGCAACTAATGAAAAACTGTTTTTT. Translation: CASSLSGRATNEKLFF.

V and J are TRBV2 and TRBJ2-7; the match to TRBD1 covers 7 bases. There are 18 residues in the CDR3. Germline V gives CDR1 SNHLY, CDR2 FYNNEI. Trimming removed 5 bases from V and 1 base from J; junction bases left unmatched: 17. This CDR3 reads CASSMRALGSGGSYEQYF. CDR3 DNA sequence: TGTGCCAGCAGTATGAGGGCCTTAGGCTCAGGGGGATCCTACGAGCAGTACTTC.

The rearrangement uses TRBV11-3 and TRBJ2-3; TRBD2 is a possible D gene (5 bases). Per the germline V gene, CDR1 is SGHNT and CDR2 is YENEEA. Trimming shortened V by 1 base and J by 2 bases, and 7 bases separated the two germline ends. This CDR3 has 14 residues. The CDR3 protein is CASSLGRPTDTQYF. The CDR3 DNA reads as TGTGCCAGCAGCTTAGGGAGGCCCACAGATACGCAGTATTTT.

The chain recombines TRBV6-4 with TRBJ1-2; a weak D match, TRBD1 (6 bases). Trimming removed 10 bases at V and 4 bases at J, with 13 bases between. CDR1 is MRHNA and CDR2 is SNTAGT in the germline V gene. The CDR3 spans 12 residues. The CDR3 is CANRQVPYGYTF. CDR3 sequence (DNA): TGTGCCAACCGACAGGTTCCCTATGGCTACACCTTC.

The chain joins TRBV2 to TRBJ1-4; weak D call: TRBD1 (5 bases). V lost 6 bases to trimming and J lost 7 bases, with 15 bases between them. The CDR3 is 14 amino acids. Germline V gives CDR1 SNHLY, CDR2 FYNNEI. CDR3 in amino acids: CASSAQGKAEKLFF. CDR3 in DNA: TGTGCCAGCAGCGCTCAGGGAAAGGCTGAAAAACTGTTTTTT.

V and J are TRBV5-4 and TRBJ1-6; D gene ambiguous. The V gene lost 0 bases and the J gene lost 6 bases, with 7 bases spanning the gap. This CDR3 contains 14 residues. Germline V CDR1 and CDR2: SGHNT, YYREEE (reference sequence). In DNA, the CDR3 is TGTGCCAGCAGCTTGGGCTACTCTAATTCACCCCTCCACTTT. It yields the protein CASSLGYSNSPLHF.

The chain has TRBV28 and TRBJ1-5, with a possible D match to TRBD1 (5 bases). CDR1 is MDHEN, CDR2 SYDVKM, per germline. The CDR3 extends over 15 amino acids. Trimming shortened V by 6 bases and J by 4 bases, and 16 bases separated the two germline ends. CDR3 nucleotide sequence: TGTGCCAGCAGGTACACAGGAATAGGAAATCAGCCCCAGCATTTT. It is translated as CASRYTGIGNQPQHF.

This clone was observed a handful of times. This rearrangement joins TRBV14 to TRBJ1-4; D is perhaps TRBD1 (5 bases). The V and J ends lost 1 base and 10 bases respectively, with 10 bases between them. This CDR3 contains 13 residues. The germline V gene has CDR1 SGHDN and CDR2 FVKESK. Here the CDR3 DNA reads TGTGCCAGCAGCCAAGTGGGGGGGGGAAAACTGTTTTTT. Its protein product is CASSQVGGGKLFF.